This T cell receptor (beta chain) was identified in a study of T cell responses to AZD1222 COVID-19 vaccine. Repertoires were generated with immunoSEQ multiplex PCR, while TCRdb's copy carries only in-frame clones and drops some. Of about 100,000 clones listed, more than 70% are singletons. Germline loops: CDR1 KGHDR, CDR2 SFDVKD. This CDR3 comprises 15 residues. With V trimmed by 9 bases and J by 5 bases, 6 bases remained unmatched. The source was peripheral blood, collected on day 0 of AZD1222 vaccination. This receptor was taken from an adult in good health. The chain employs TRBV24-1 and TRBJ2-3, with TRBD2 matching 14 bases. For the CDR3, the DNA is TGTGCCACCTCGACTAGCGGGAGGGTCGGAGATACGCAGTATTTT. Its protein product is CATSTSGRVGDTQYF.